The 18 T cell receptor beta chains in this list originate from one sample, sequenced in a study of T cells in tuberculosis. Here immunoSEQ multiplex PCR was the method, and the copy in TCRdb shows in-frame clones only, minus some. The data hold 35,000 to 40,000 clones, with approximately 94% observed a single time. Sequenced: PBMCs. The receptors were gathered from a donor between 5 and 29 years old with latent tuberculosis or without tuberculosis infection. Some clones in this sample may be carry-over from other donors' samples.

Concerning this clone itself: One end of the junction fails to match germline, which may point to a read error. The CDR3 DNA sequence: TGTGCCAGTAGCTTTTTTAGCGGGGGCACCGGGGAGCTGTTTTTT. Translating gives CASSFFSGGTGELFF. The chain uses TRBV5-4 and TRBJ2-2, with 9 bases that match TRBD2. Germline V gene lookup returns CDR1 SGHNT and CDR2 YYREEE (reference sequence). This CDR3 contains 15 residues.

The chain combines TRBV13 with TRBJ1-3; D remains ambiguous. V was trimmed by 5 bases and J by 4 bases, leaving 15 bases between them. CDR1 is PRHDT, CDR2 FYEKMQ, per germline (reference sequence). CDR3 length: 15 residues. The CDR3 sequence: CASSEGLTAGNTIYF. CDR3 coding DNA: TGTGCCAGCAGCGAGGGCCTAACAGCGGGAAACACCATATATTTT.

The J gene is TRBJ1-2, the V gene TRBV11-2, with 8 bases identical to TRBD1. The germline gives CDR1 SGHAT, CDR2 FQNNGV. The CDR3 runs 12 residues. With 4 bases clipped from V and 7 bases from J, the junction kept 2 bases outside the gene matches. CDR3 amino acids: CASSSTGVGYTF. DNA for the CDR3: TGTGCCAGCAGCTCGACAGGGGTTGGCTACACCTTC. Together with reference TRBV11-2 and TRBJ1-2, the CDR3 gives the full variable domain: EAGVAQSPRYKIIEKRQSVAFWCNPISGHATLYWYQQILGQGPKLLIQFQNNGVVDDSQLPKDRFSAERLKGVDSTLKIQPAKLEDSAVYLCASSSTGVGYTFGSGTRLTVV.

This chain links TRBV27 with TRBJ1-1, with 9 nucleotides matching TRBD1. The length of the CDR3 is 11 residues. Losses at the gene ends were 10 bases for V and 6 bases for J; bases not matched to a gene: 3. Germline loops: CDR1 MNHEY, CDR2 SMNVEV (reference sequence). CDR3 in DNA: TGTGCCACGGGACAGGGTGCTGAAGCTTTCTTT. The encoded protein is CATGQGAEAFF.

The chain has TRBV5-4 and TRBJ1-1; weak D call: TRBD1 (5 bases). Looked up from germline, CDR1 is SGHNT and CDR2 is YYREEE (reference sequence). The V end was cut by 8 bases, the J end by 0 bases, with 17 bases between. CDR3 size: 15 residues. The CDR3, as DNA: TGTGCCAGAATCCCCGACAGACCCATGAACACTGAAGCTTTCTTT. It specifies CARIPDRPMNTEAFF.

V and J are TRBV6-5 and TRBJ1-2; 8 bases fit TRBD1. CDR3 length: 14 amino acids. Germline V lookup: CDR1 MNHEY, CDR2 SVGAGI. Trimming removed 6 bases from V and 2 bases from J; junction bases left unmatched: 5. The CDR3 is CASRQQGGNYGYTF. The DNA of the CDR3 is TGTGCCAGCAGGCAACAGGGGGGAAACTATGGCTACACCTTC.

The V call is TRBV5-6, the J call TRBJ1-2; 10 bases line up with TRBD1. V shed 0 bases and J 2 bases; nucleotides not matched to a gene: 7. The germline gives CDR1 SGHDT, CDR2 YYEEEE. CDR3 length equals 17 residues. The CDR3 spells CASSLGDRGQVNYGYTF. The CDR3 region has the DNA TGTGCCAGCAGCTTGGGAGACAGGGGGCAGGTCAACTATGGCTACACCTTC.

CDR3 sequence (DNA): TGTGCCAGCAGCTTAGGGGGCAGGAACTCCTACGAGCAGTACTTC. This sequence encodes CASSLGGRNSYEQYF. The chain uses TRBV7-2 and TRBJ2-7; TRBD1 is a possible D gene (5 bases). The germline V and J ends were trimmed by 1 base and 0 bases, with 10 bases remaining between them. This CDR3 has 15 residues. CDR1 is SGHTA, CDR2 FQGNSA, per germline.

The rearrangement uses TRBV18 and TRBJ1-5, with TRBD1 matching 7 bases. V lost 5 bases and J lost 3; bases outside the gene matches: 19. Germline CDR1 reads KGHSH; CDR2 reads LQKENI. The CDR3 contains 19 residues. DNA for the CDR3: TGTGCCAGCTCATCGTCGGACAGGAGAATGACCCTAAACAATCAGCCCCAGCATTTT. It specifies CASSSSDRRMTLNNQPQHF.

The J gene is TRBJ1-1, the V gene TRBV11-2; D ambiguous. The V end lost 5 bases, the J end lost 1 base, and 8 bases lay between the germline ends. CDR1 and CDR2 from the germline V gene are SGHAT and FQNNGV. This CDR3 contains 13 residues. In nucleotides, the CDR3 is TGTGCCAGCAGCAGTACAGAGAACACTGAAGCTTTCTTT. It yields the protein CASSSTENTEAFF.

The rearrangement links TRBV2 to TRBJ2-7; D gene ambiguous. Germline-derived CDR1 and CDR2 are SNHLY and FYNNEI. The CDR3 is 13 residues long. The V gene lost 2 bases and the J gene lost 7 bases, with 12 bases spanning the gap. The CDR3 region is CASSEMGIWEQYV. The CDR3 nucleotides are TGTGCCAGCAGTGAAATGGGGATCTGGGAGCAGTACGTC.

The chain couples TRBV11-2 to TRBJ1-4, with 9 bases that match TRBD1. The V gene end was trimmed by 5 bases and the J gene end by 2 bases; junction bases not matched to a gene: 6. Germline CDR1 SGHAT, CDR2 FQNNGV. This CDR3 region has 16 residues. The CDR3: CASSVYRGPTNEKLFF. The CDR3 nucleotides are TGTGCCAGCAGCGTGTACAGGGGGCCCACTAATGAAAAACTGTTTTTT.

The chain links TRBV23-1 to TRBJ1-6; 10 bases map to TRBD1. TRBV23-1 is reported as an ORF; its role is uncertain. The CDR3 is 15 residues long. V was clipped by 8 bases and J by 4 bases; unmatched bases: 5. The CDR3 DNA reads TGCGCCAGCTGCACGGACAGGGGGTATAATTCACCCCTCCACTTT. It specifies CASCTDRGYNSPLHF.

V and J are TRBV7-2 and TRBJ1-2, with D perhaps TRBD1 (5 bases). CDR3 length: 15 amino acids. V lost 0 bases, J lost 7 bases, and 15 bases lay in between. Germline-derived CDR1 and CDR2 are SGHTA and FQGNSA. In nucleotides, the CDR3 is TGTGCCAGCAGCTTAGCGTCACGGGGGTCCGGTGGCTACACCTTC. Translation gives CASSLASRGSGGYTF.

This clone was seen only a few times. This chain joins TRBV30 and TRBJ2-3; maybe TRBD1 (5 bases). The CDR3 consists of 14 residues. Germline V gene sequence: CDR1 GTSNPN, CDR2 SVGIG (reference sequence). V was pared by 3 bases and J by 2 bases, with 12 bases between. CDR3 in DNA: TGTGCCTGGAGGGCGGACAAAGTCACAGATACGCAGTATTTT. Its protein product is CAWRADKVTDTQYF.

The rearrangement uses TRBV5-4 and TRBJ1-1, with D possibly matching TRBD1 (5 bases). The V gene lost 5 bases and the J gene lost 2 bases, with 13 bases spanning the gap. The CDR3 runs to 14 residues. Germline CDR1 SGHNT, CDR2 YYREEE (reference sequence). In DNA form, the CDR3 reads TGTGCCAGCAGTCCGATCACAGGTAACACTGAAGCTTTCTTT. Its translation: CASSPITGNTEAFF.

The rearrangement links TRBV4-3 to TRBJ1-2, with 9 bases identical to TRBD1. V lost 1 base and J lost 4; bases outside the gene matches: 7. Germline CDR1 is LGHNA and CDR2 is YSLEER. The CDR3 sequence is 16 residues long. CDR3 residues: CASSQARTGATYGYTF. The CDR3 nucleotides read TGCGCCAGCAGCCAAGCCCGGACAGGGGCAACCTATGGCTACACCTTC.

The chain joins TRBV4-1 to TRBJ2-7, with 8 bases lining up with TRBD1. In germline, CDR1 is MGHRA, CDR2 YSYEKL. CDR3 size: 15 residues. The ends lost 1 base at V and 2 bases at J; junction bases unmatched: 4. CDR3 bases: TGCGCCAGCAGCCAAGTGGTGGACAGGGCCTACGAGCAGTACTTC. It specifies CASSQVVDRAYEQYF.